The 3 T cell receptor beta chains below come from one sample, sequenced in a study of T cells in Graves' hyperthyroidism and ophthalmopathy. Template material for amplifying TCR beta CDR3 regions consisted of RNA transcripts. Primed by the HTBI set, a first-round RT-PCR was run on the TCR CDR3. TCRdb called the multiplex PCR reads again in MiXCR, with one record for every CDR3 protein. The sample holds about 590,000 distinct CDR3 sequences, 15% to 18% seen once. Sample: blood. Source of these receptors: a woman in her 30s with Graves' hyperthyroidism.

This clonotype has a count of ten or more. This rearrangement joins TRBV20-1 to TRBJ1-4; the match to TRBD1 covers 7 bases. With 6 bases clipped from V and 3 bases from J, the junction kept 7 bases outside the gene matches. The CDR3 has 14 residues. The germline gives CDR1 DFQATT, CDR2 SNEGSKA (reference sequence). The CDR3 DNA is TGCAGTGCCCCGACAGGGTCGGCTAATGAAAAACTGTTTTTT. Translated: CSAPTGSANEKLFF.

This clonotype was detected ten times or more. The chain recombines TRBV25-1 with TRBJ2-1; D gene ambiguous. CDR3 length equals 13 residues. The V gene lost 6 bases and the J gene lost 6 bases, with 12 bases spanning the gap. In germline, CDR1 is MGHDK, CDR2 SYGVNS. Written as DNA, the CDR3 is TGTGCCAGCAGAGGGTCGGGCCTCAATGAGCAGTTCTTC. Translation gives CASRGSGLNEQFF.

This clonotype was detected only once. The chain combines TRBV6-2 or TRBV6-3 with TRBJ2-4, with 7 bases fitting TRBD1. The CDR3 contains 15 residues. Unmatched junction bases numbered 5, after V lost 5 bases and J lost 1 base. Per germline, CDR1 MNHEY and CDR2 SVGEGT. For the CDR3, the DNA is TGTGCCAGCAGTGTTTACAGGGGTGCCAAAAACATTCAGTACTTC. It translates to CASSVYRGAKNIQYF.